The 3 T cell receptor beta chains below were found in one sample sequenced in a study of blood T cell repertoires in COVID-19. Method: immunoSEQ multiplex PCR; TCRdb's copy keeps in-frame clones and lacks some. This sample has roughly 380,000 clones, with around nine tenths found just once. What was sequenced was peripheral blood. These receptor sequences come from a woman aged 55-70 years with COVID-19, enrolled during active disease.

The J gene is TRBJ2-5, the V gene TRBV18; maybe TRBD1 (6 bases). The ends were cut back, 3 bases at V and 2 bases at J, with 10 bases in the middle. The germline CDR1 and CDR2 sequences are KGHSH and LQKENI. This CDR3 contains 14 residues. CDR3 protein: CASSPGASQETQYF. The DNA of the CDR3 is TGTGCCAGCTCACCGGGGGCCTCACAAGAGACCCAGTACTTC. The full variable domain, in which reference TRBV18 and TRBJ2-5 provide the parts outside the CDR3, is NAGVMQNPRHLVRRRGQEARLRCSPMKGHSHVYWYRQLPEEGLKFMVYLQKENIIDESGMPKERFSAEFPKEGPSILRIQQVVRGDSAAYFCASSPGASQETQYFGPGTRLLVL.

The chain couples TRBV19 to TRBJ2-2, with 8 bases matching TRBD1. CDR1 and CDR2 (germline): LNHDA, SQIVND (reference sequence). CDR3 length: 17 residues. J gave up 2 bases and V 3 bases, and 8 bases lay outside the gene matches. CDR3 nucleotide sequence: TGTGCCAGTAGTATTTTTTGGGGACAGGAAAACACCGGGGAGCTGTTTTTT. This gives the protein CASSIFWGQENTGELFF.

This clone was observed once. This rearrangement joins TRBV5-1 to TRBJ1-2; 8 bases are a match to TRBD1. Trimming cost V 2 bases and J 0 bases; bases outside gene matches: 12. The germline V gene has CDR1 SGHRS and CDR2 YFSETQ. This CDR3 is built from 18 residues. In DNA form, the CDR3 reads TGCGCCAGCAGCTTCGGACAGGGTCTCACAATAGCTAACTATGGCTACACCTTC. This codes for CASSFGQGLTIANYGYTF.